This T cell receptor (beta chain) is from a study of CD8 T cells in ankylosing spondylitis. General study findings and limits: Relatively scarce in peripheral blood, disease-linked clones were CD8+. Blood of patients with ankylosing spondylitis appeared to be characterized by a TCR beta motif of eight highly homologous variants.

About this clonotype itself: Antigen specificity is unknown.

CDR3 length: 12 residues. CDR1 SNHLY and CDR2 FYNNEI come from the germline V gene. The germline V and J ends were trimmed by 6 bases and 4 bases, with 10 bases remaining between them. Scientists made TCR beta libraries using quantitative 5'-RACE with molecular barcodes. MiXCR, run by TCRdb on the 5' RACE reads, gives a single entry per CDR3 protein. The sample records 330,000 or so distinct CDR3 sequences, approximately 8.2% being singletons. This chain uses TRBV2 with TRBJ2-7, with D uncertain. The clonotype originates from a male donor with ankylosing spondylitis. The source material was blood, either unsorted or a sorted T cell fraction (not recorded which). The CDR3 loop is CASRGAAYEQYF. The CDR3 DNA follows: TGTGCCAGCAGAGGAGCAGCGTACGAGCAGTACTTC.